This T cell receptor (beta chain) was identified during a study of blood T cell repertoires in COVID-19. V lost 4 bases and J lost 4, with 8 bases in between. The CDR3 consists of 12 residues. Germline V lookup: CDR1 SGHAT, CDR2 FQNNGV. Per the authors' pipeline: Estimates of nucleated cell counts were drawn from the amplification of reference gene primers. Libraries were prepared by immunoSEQ multiplex PCR; TCRdb keeps only in-frame clonotypes and omits some of them. The D gene and trimming were derived from the DNA, and the V and J assignments and clone size from that table. The sample lists under 200,000 clones, over 65% seen once, with around 3% in the top ten.

The source material was peripheral blood. The TCR comes from a woman aged 80 or over with acute or convalescent COVID-19. This sequence joins TRBV11-2 and TRBJ2-7; no reliable D call. CDR3 in DNA: TGTGCCAGCAGCTCCCGTCCTTACGAGCAGTACTTC. Its translation is CASSSRPYEQYF.